A single sample gave rise to the 18 T cell receptor beta chains below, sequenced in a study of blood T cell repertoires in COVID-19. Sequenced by immunoSEQ multiplex PCR; TCRdb stores in-frame clones only, minus some. The table lists about 160,000 clones, 65% to 90% of them singletons. The sample taken for sequencing was peripheral blood. The receptors derive from a man aged 65-85 years with acute or convalescent COVID-19.

This chain uses TRBV18 with TRBJ2-7; tentative D call: TRBD2 (5 bases). Per germline, CDR1 KGHSH and CDR2 LQKENI. There are 12 residues in the CDR3. The V and J ends lost 2 bases and 3 bases respectively, with 5 bases between them. CDR3 nucleotide sequence: TGTGCCAGCTCACCAGGAGGCTACGAGCAGTACTTC. Its translation is CASSPGGYEQYF.

The rearrangement links TRBV11-3 to TRBJ1-3; 8 nucleotides agree with TRBD1. Trimming removed 5 bases from V and 2 bases from J; junction bases left unmatched: 2. In germline, CDR1 is SGHNT, CDR2 YENEEA. This CDR3 comprises 14 residues. Here the CDR3 reads CASSRTGTGNTIYF. The CDR3 DNA reads as TGTGCCAGCAGCCGGACAGGGACTGGAAACACCATATATTTT.

V gene TRBV7-2 combines with J gene TRBJ2-2; 8 nucleotides match TRBD1. The CDR3 totals 16 residues. Trimming cost V 2 bases and J 7 bases; bases outside gene matches: 9. Germline-derived CDR1 and CDR2 are SGHTA and FQGNSA. The CDR3 spells CASSLRAGGGGGELFF. The CDR3 coding sequence is TGTGCCAGCAGCTTAAGGGCAGGGGGCGGTGGCGGGGAGCTGTTTTTT. The whole variable domain, filled in from reference TRBV7-2 and TRBJ2-2, reads GAGVSQSPSNKVTEKGKDVELRCDPISGHTALYWYRQSLGQGLEFLIYFQGNSAPDKSGLPSDRFSAERTGGSVSTLTIQRTQQEDSAVYLCASSLRAGGGGGELFFGEGSRLTVL.

This rearrangement joins TRBV29-1 to TRBJ1-4, with TRBD1 as a possible D gene (6 bases). In germline, CDR1 is SQVTM, CDR2 ANQGSEA. With 6 bases removed from V and 0 bases from J, the gap between germline ends came to 8 bases. This CDR3 is 13 amino acids long. The DNA of the CDR3 is TGCAGCGTGTGGACAGCAACTAATGAAAAACTGTTTTTT. Translated: CSVWTATNEKLFF.

The chain combines TRBV7-8 with TRBJ2-7; 8 bases match TRBD2. Trimming at V came to 0 bases and at J to 4 bases, leaving 11 bases not matched to a gene. This CDR3 has 17 residues. Germline lookup yields CDR1 SGHVS and CDR2 FQNEAQ. The CDR3 spells CASSLASSGRLRYEQYF. CDR3 in DNA: TGTGCCAGCAGCTTAGCTTCTAGCGGGCGGCTAAGGTACGAGCAGTACTTC.

The rearrangement uses TRBV19 and TRBJ1-1; 10 bases are shared with TRBD1. This CDR3 has 15 amino acids. Per the germline V gene, CDR1 is LNHDA and CDR2 is SQIVND (reference sequence). Germline trimming cut 6 bases from V and 7 bases from J; bases unmatched to any gene: 11. The CDR3 region has the DNA TGTGCCAGTAGCCCGCGGACCGGGACAGGGGATGAAGCTTTCTTT. Its translation: CASSPRTGTGDEAFF.

The chain employs TRBV19 and TRBJ1-5; D is possibly TRBD1 (6 bases). Per germline, CDR1 LNHDA and CDR2 SQIVND (reference sequence). The CDR3 sequence is 15 residues long. Trimming took off 6 bases at V and 0 bases at J, with 12 bases between the two ends. CDR3 DNA sequence: TGTGCCAGTAGGGCAGGGGCGTATAGCAATCAGCCCCAGCATTTT. The encoded protein is CASRAGAYSNQPQHF.

This chain links TRBV10-3 with TRBJ2-3; 10 bases are shared with TRBD2. The CDR3 is 17 residues long. Looked up from germline, CDR1 is ENHRY and CDR2 is SYGVKD. Trimming removed 2 bases from V and 2 bases from J; junction bases left unmatched: 7. Here the CDR3 DNA reads TGTGCCATCAGTGAGAGTAGCGGGAGGCCTCTCACAGATACGCAGTATTTT. Translating gives CAISESSGRPLTDTQYF.

The J gene is TRBJ1-2, the V gene TRBV10-1; D gene ambiguous. The ends were cut back, 0 bases at V and 1 base at J, with 6 bases in the middle. Germline loops: CDR1 WNHNN, CDR2 SYGVQD (reference sequence). CDR3 length: 14 residues. CDR3 DNA: TGCGCCAGCAGTGAGTCGCCCAGTAACTATGGCTACACCTTC. Its protein is CASSESPSNYGYTF.

In the case of this clone: The same CDR3 is also encoded by other DNA sequences in this sample. The rearrangement links TRBV28 to TRBJ1-1; perhaps TRBD1 as D (5 bases). The CDR3 totals 13 residues. The V gene's germline CDR1 is MDHEN and CDR2 SYDVKM. V dropped 2 bases and J dropped 4 bases, with 8 bases sitting between them. CDR3 region: CASSLTGGTEAFF. In DNA, the CDR3 is TGTGCCAGCAGTTTAACCGGGGGCACTGAAGCTTTCTTT.

This chain connects TRBV29-1 to TRBJ2-1; 10 bases align to TRBD2. V lost 6 bases to trimming and J lost 4 bases; unmatched junction nucleotides: 12. Germline assignment: CDR1 SQVTM and CDR2 ANQGSEA. The CDR3 runs to 16 residues. The chain's CDR3 is CSVMGLAGGGYNEQFF. The DNA for the CDR3 is TGCAGCGTGATGGGGTTAGCGGGAGGAGGGTACAATGAGCAGTTCTTC.

This chain joins TRBV5-1 and TRBJ2-3, with TRBD1 matching 7 bases. The germline V gene encodes CDR1 SGHRS and CDR2 YFSETQ. This CDR3 contains 14 residues. V was clipped by 3 bases and J by 1 base; unmatched bases: 2. The CDR3 region has the DNA TGCGCCAGCAGCTCAACAGGGGGCACAGATACGCAGTATTTT. Amino acid sequence: CASSSTGGTDTQYF.

The J gene is TRBJ2-7, the V gene TRBV28; 7 bases match TRBD2. The junction had 8 bases not matched to a gene; V was cut back by 9 bases and J by 3 bases. Looked up from germline, CDR1 is MDHEN and CDR2 is SYDVKM. The CDR3 has 13 amino acids. For the CDR3, the DNA is TGTGCCAGTTCTCGAGCGGGGTTCTACGAGCAGTACTTC. Translated, it gives CASSRAGFYEQYF.

The rearrangement links TRBV2 to TRBJ2-3; TRBD2 matches at 7 bases. The V gene's germline CDR1 is SNHLY and CDR2 FYNNEI. V lost 3 bases and J lost 4; bases outside the gene matches: 7. CDR3 size: 15 residues. CDR3 in DNA: TGTGCCAGCAGTGACGGGGGGAGAGAGTCAGATACGCAGTATTTT. Translated: CASSDGGRESDTQYF.

The chain recombines TRBV7-3 with TRBJ2-3; TRBD2 matches at 12 bases. The CDR3 has 15 amino acids. V lost 5 bases to trimming and J lost 5 bases; unmatched junction nucleotides: 5. Looked up from germline, CDR1 is SGHTA and CDR2 is FQGTGA. The chain's CDR3 is CASSQLAGGVDTQYF. The CDR3 region has the DNA TGTGCCAGCAGCCAACTAGCGGGAGGCGTAGATACGCAGTATTTT.

The chain carries TRBV27 and TRBJ2-4; TRBD2 matches 15 bases. V lost 6 bases, J lost 3 bases, and 9 bases stayed unmatched. Germline CDR1 is MNHEY and CDR2 is SMNVEV (reference sequence). This CDR3 comprises 18 residues. CDR3 coding DNA: TGTGCCAGCAGCCGTCGGACTAGCGGGAGGGCCGACAAAAACATTCAGTACTTC. It encodes CASSRRTSGRADKNIQYF.

The chain has TRBV5-4 and TRBJ2-4, with 9 bases fitting TRBD2. Germline CDR1 and CDR2: SGHNT and YYREEE (reference sequence). CDR3 length: 14 residues. V was pared by 3 bases and J by 8 bases, with 6 bases of the junction left unmatched. As DNA, the CDR3 is TGTGCCAGCAGCTCGGGACTAGCTACGGACATTCAGTACTTC. It is translated as CASSSGLATDIQYF. Supplemented by reference TRBV5-4 and TRBJ2-4, the full variable domain reads ETGVTQSPTHLIKTRGQQVTLRCSSQSGHNTVSWYQQALGQGPQFIFQYYREEENGRGNFPPRFSGLQFPNYSSELNVNALELDDSALYLCASSSGLATDIQYFGAGTRLSVL.

The genes are TRBV2 and TRBJ2-1; perhaps TRBD1 as D (6 bases). The germline V gene encodes CDR1 SNHLY and CDR2 FYNNEI. V was cut by 2 bases and J by 6 bases, with 20 bases left in between. This CDR3 has 17 residues. The CDR3: CASSEYGARQASNEQFF. The DNA of the CDR3 is TGTGCCAGCAGTGAATACGGGGCCCGACAGGCCTCCAATGAGCAGTTCTTC.